The T cell receptor beta chain described here comes from a study of cytomegalovirus exposure and HLA in healthy donors. On the study more broadly: Of all 400 or so donors who were genotyped, around 82% belonged to the Caucasian-associated ancestry cluster.

The CDR3 has 13 residues. Per germline, CDR1 SNHLY and CDR2 FYNNEI. The PCR ran on 60 Vbeta and 13 Jbeta primers. Using immunoSEQ multiplex PCR, the repertoire was profiled, and TCRdb retains in-frame clones only, with some absent. The data show some 67,000 clones, 80% to 90% seen once. The sequence was collected from a woman in her twenties or thirties in good health and CMV-seropositive. V gene TRBV2 combines with J gene TRBJ2-7; TRBD1 aligns across 8 bases. The J call may be incorrect, as the DNA end agrees better with TRBJ2-1. The specimen sequenced was PBMCs. Here the CDR3 reads CASSGTWTGMQFF. DNA of the CDR3: TGTGCCAGCAGTGGGACCTGGACAGGGATGCAGTTCTTC.